The sequence of this TCR beta chain was determined in a study of blood T cell repertoires in COVID-19. In the study overall: The origin of the acute and convalescent COVID-19 samples was the United States, Italy and Spain.

The ends were cut back, 6 bases at V and 9 bases at J, with 12 bases in the middle. This CDR3 is built from 13 residues. Authors' processing steps: Reference gene primer amplification in the assay estimated nucleated cell counts. Profiling relied on immunoSEQ multiplex PCR, and the TCRdb table lists in-frame clones only, not all of them. V and J calls and clone size are copied from that table; D and trimming were computed from the DNA. The data contain roughly 220,000 clones, around 90% of them singletons. The sequenced sample was peripheral blood. V gene TRBV12-3 or TRBV12-4 combines with J gene TRBJ1-6, with unresolved D. The origin of this receptor is a man in his 60s with acute or convalescent COVID-19. DNA of the CDR3: TGTGCCAGCAGCCCCGCCATGCGTTCACCCCTCCACTTT. This encodes CASSPAMRSPLHF.